The 5 T cell receptor beta chains presented below share a single source sample, sequenced in a study of T cell responses to AZD1222 COVID-19 vaccine. Libraries were prepared by immunoSEQ multiplex PCR; TCRdb keeps only in-frame clonotypes and omits some of them. The table lists approximately 52,000 clones, over 80% of them singletons. Sequencing was performed on peripheral blood, taken 28 days after the second AZD1222 dose. The receptors stem from an adult who received the AZD1222 COVID-19 vaccine.

The chain combines TRBV19 with TRBJ1-6; 7 bases align to TRBD1. Germline CDR1 reads LNHDA; CDR2 reads SQIVND (reference sequence). The CDR3 contains 15 residues. The trim removed 5 bases at V and 7 bases at J, leaving 8 bases unmatched. The CDR3 here is CASSPRQGGNSPLHF. The CDR3 DNA reads as TGTGCCAGTAGTCCCCGACAGGGCGGCAATTCACCCCTCCACTTT.

The chain uses TRBV28 and TRBJ2-2; weak D call: TRBD2 (6 bases). CDR1 and CDR2 (germline): MDHEN, SYDVKM. With 7 bases removed from V and 1 base from J, the gap between germline ends came to 16 bases. This CDR3 contains 16 residues. The CDR3 region is CASKTRGGVNTGELFF. The CDR3 DNA is TGTGCCAGCAAAACCCGCGGAGGGGTGAACACCGGGGAGCTGTTTTTT.

CDR3: CASSPWARGNTEAFF. In DNA, the CDR3 is TGTGCCAGCAGCCCTTGGGCACGTGGGAACACTGAAGCTTTCTTT. The chain joins TRBV28 to TRBJ1-1; unclear D gene. The germline CDR1 and CDR2 sequences are MDHEN and SYDVKM. V lost 6 bases and J lost 1, with 15 bases in between. The CDR3 spans 15 residues.

The rearrangement uses TRBV15 and TRBJ2-3, with a tentative D call TRBD2 (7 bases). The CDR3 runs 17 residues. The germline V and J ends were trimmed by 0 bases and 2 bases, with 15 bases remaining between them. Germline V gives CDR1 LNHNV, CDR2 YYDKDF (reference sequence). The CDR3 bases are TGTGCCACCAGCAGAGAGGGCTTTGCGGGGGCCACAGATACGCAGTATTTT. It encodes CATSREGFAGATDTQYF. Looking up the rest from reference TRBV15 and TRBJ2-3 gives the full variable domain: DAMVIQNPRYQVTQFGKPVTLSCSQTLNHNVMYWYQQKSSQAPKLLFHYYDKDFNNEADTPDNFQSRRPNTSFCFLDIRSPGLGDTAMYLCATSREGFAGATDTQYFGPGTRLTVL.

J is TRBJ2-1 and V is TRBV28; D call uncertain. V lost 7 bases to trimming and J lost 2 bases, with 15 bases between them. Germline V gene sequence: CDR1 MDHEN, CDR2 SYDVKM. There are 15 residues in the CDR3. The CDR3 loop is CASNPQPSAYNEQFF. In nucleotides, the CDR3 is TGTGCCAGCAACCCACAGCCCTCGGCCTACAATGAGCAGTTCTTC.